These 3 T cell receptor beta chains were sequenced from one sample in a study of cytomegalovirus exposure and HLA in healthy donors. This table comes from immunoSEQ multiplex PCR, and its TCRdb copy is limited to in-frame clones, with some not included. The data show a few hundred thousand clones, roughly 85% seen once. Sequenced material: PBMCs. The source is a woman between 18 and 29 years old in good health and CMV-seronegative.

This chain connects TRBV5-4 to TRBJ2-3; 8 nucleotides match TRBD2. The CDR3 has 15 amino acids. V gave up 0 bases and J gave up 3 bases; unmatched junction bases: 3. Germline-derived CDR1 and CDR2 are SGHNT and YYREEE (reference sequence). CDR3 nucleotide sequence: TGTGCCAGCAGCTTGGATGGCGGGAGGACAGATACGCAGTATTTT. Translated, it gives CASSLDGGRTDTQYF.

The chain is built from TRBV19 and TRBJ1-5; D perhaps matches TRBD1 (6 bases). Germline lookup yields CDR1 LNHDA and CDR2 SQIVND (reference sequence). V shed 3 bases and J shed 4 bases, with 13 bases lying between them. The CDR3 loop spans 15 amino acids. For the CDR3, the DNA is TGTGCCAGTAGTATGGGGGGGGCTGGGAATCAGCCCCAGCATTTT. As protein: CASSMGGAGNQPQHF.

The sample holds one count of this clone. Other DNA variants within this sample encode the same CDR3. The gene calls are TRBV29-1 and TRBJ1-1; no firm D call. Germline loops: CDR1 SQVTM, CDR2 ANQGSEA. The CDR3 covers 13 residues. Trimming left V 4 bases short and J 0 bases short, with 9 bases between. CDR3 in amino acids: CSVAPVLNTEAFF. The CDR3 bases are TGCAGCGTTGCCCCAGTACTGAACACTGAAGCTTTCTTT.